The next 14 T cell receptor beta chains were all read from a single sample in a study of blood T cell repertoires in COVID-19. Clones were read by immunoSEQ multiplex PCR, and TCRdb kept only the in-frame ones, dropping some. The sample yields approximately 97,000 clones, around nine tenths seen once. The specimen sequenced was peripheral blood. The source of these receptors is a woman aged 45-59 years with COVID-19, enrolled during active disease.

The V and J genes are TRBV5-8 and TRBJ2-3, with 9 bases matching TRBD1. The CDR3 covers 13 residues. Losses at the gene ends were 9 bases for V and 1 base for J; bases not matched to a gene: 3. CDR1 is SGHTS and CDR2 is YDEGEE in the germline V gene. The CDR3 bases are TGTGCCAAACGGGACAGGGGCACAGATACGCAGTATTTT. Its translation: CAKRDRGTDTQYF. Full variable domain (outside the CDR3, taken from reference TRBV5-8 and TRBJ2-3): EAGVTQSPTHLIKTRGQQATLRCSPISGHTSVYWYQQALGLGLQFLLWYDEGEERNRGNFPPRFSGRQFPNYSSELNVNALELEDSALYLCAKRDRGTDTQYFGPGTRLTVL.

The chain uses TRBV11-2 and TRBJ2-2; no clear D gene. The CDR3 is 14 residues long. The V end was cut by 5 bases, the J end by 5 bases, with 12 bases between. The germline V gene has CDR1 SGHAT and CDR2 FQNNGV. CDR3 DNA: TGTGCCAGCAGCCCTATGAGACATACCGGGGAGCTGTTTTTT. It codes for CASSPMRHTGELFF. Variable domain in full (rest from reference TRBV11-2 and TRBJ2-2): EAGVAQSPRYKIIEKRQSVAFWCNPISGHATLYWYQQILGQGPKLLIQFQNNGVVDDSQLPKDRFSAERLKGVDSTLKIQPAKLEDSAVYLCASSPMRHTGELFFGEGSRLTVL.

This chain uses TRBV2 with TRBJ1-2; TRBD1 might be the D (5 bases). Trimming left V 3 bases short and J 4 bases short, with 9 bases between. Germline V gene data show CDR1 as SNHLY and CDR2 as FYNNEI. The CDR3 extends over 13 amino acids. CDR3 amino acids: CASSDRGGYGYTF. The CDR3 DNA reads as TGTGCCAGCAGTGATAGGGGCGGCTATGGCTACACCTTC.

The gene calls are TRBV6-6 and TRBJ2-1, with 13 bases identical to TRBD2. From germline, CDR1 is MNHNY and CDR2 SVGAGI (reference sequence). With 6 bases clipped from V and 6 bases from J, the junction kept 5 bases outside the gene matches. The CDR3 runs to 15 residues. CDR3 DNA: TGTGCCAGCAGAACTACTAGCGGGGGGGCCAATGAGCAGTTCTTC. Its translation is CASRTTSGGANEQFF.

This chain joins TRBV5-1 and TRBJ2-3; tentative D call: TRBD2 (6 bases). The CDR3 contains 14 residues. V was shortened by 4 bases and J by 4 bases, with 13 bases between the two germline ends. Germline assignment: CDR1 SGHRS and CDR2 YFSETQ. CDR3 residues: CASSLSGSADTQYF. CDR3 sequence (DNA): TGCGCCAGCAGCCTCAGCGGGTCGGCAGATACGCAGTATTTT.

This chain joins TRBV28 and TRBJ2-7, with 8 bases lining up with TRBD2. After removal of 6 bases from V and 3 bases from J, the junction contained 10 bases not matched to a gene. Germline V gene sequence: CDR1 MDHEN, CDR2 SYDVKM. The length of the CDR3 is 15 residues. CDR3 residues: CASSLRGVLFYEQYF. CDR3 nucleotides: TGTGCCAGCAGCCTGCGGGGGGTCCTTTTCTACGAGCAGTACTTC. Complete variable domain (other parts from reference TRBV28 and TRBJ2-7): DVKVTQSSRYLVKRTGEKVFLECVQDMDHENMFWYRQDPGLGLRLIYFSYDVKMKEKGDIPEGYSVSREKKERFSLILESASTNQTSMYLCASSLRGVLFYEQYFGPGTRLTVT.

This clone has just a few counts. V usage is TRBV5-1 and J usage is TRBJ1-1; D gene ambiguous. The germline CDR1 and CDR2 sequences are SGHRS and YFSETQ. V shed 4 bases and J shed 1 base, with 11 bases lying between them. CDR3 length equals 14 residues. This CDR3 reads CASSPLTGNTEAFF. CDR3 coding DNA: TGCGCCAGCAGCCCATTGACGGGGAACACTGAAGCTTTCTTT.

V and J are TRBV9 and TRBJ2-5; TRBD2 matches 13 bases. V was pared by 3 bases and J by 7 bases, with 9 bases of the junction left unmatched. In germline, CDR1 is SGDLS, CDR2 YYNGEE. The CDR3 spans 16 residues. CDR3 DNA: TGTGCCAGCAGCGCTGCCGGGACTAGCGGGGTAGGGACCCAGTACTTC. Amino acid sequence: CASSAAGTSGVGTQYF.

The genes are TRBV24-1 and TRBJ2-7; D not resolved. Trimming removed 2 bases at V and 3 bases at J, with 7 bases between. Germline-derived CDR1 and CDR2 are KGHDR and SFDVKD. This CDR3 is 13 amino acids long. The CDR3 nucleotides read TGTGCCACCAGTGATTGGCACATCTACGAGCAGTACTTC. Its protein product is CATSDWHIYEQYF.

The CDR3 region is CASSTTGTSETQYF. CDR3 in DNA: TGTGCCAGCAGCACTACCGGGACTAGCGAGACCCAGTACTTC. The V call is TRBV9, the J call TRBJ2-5; 9 positions agree with TRBD2. The germline V gene has CDR1 SGDLS and CDR2 YYNGEE. The CDR3 length is 14 residues. Trimming cost V 4 bases and J 5 bases; bases outside gene matches: 6.

The chain is built from TRBV30 and TRBJ1-5; possibly TRBD1 for D (6 bases). CDR1 and CDR2 from the germline V gene are GTSNPN and SVGIG (reference sequence). The V end lost 0 bases, the J end lost 16 bases, and 19 bases lay between the germline ends. The CDR3 sequence is 13 residues long. The CDR3 nucleotides read TGTGCCTGGAGTGTAGGAGAGGAGGGGGGGCGACATTTT. Translation: CAWSVGEEGGRHF.

The chain has TRBV19 and TRBJ2-7, with 7 bases that match TRBD1. The CDR3 runs 14 residues. Per germline, CDR1 LNHDA and CDR2 SQIVND (reference sequence). V lost 9 bases to trimming and J lost 0 bases; unmatched junction nucleotides: 8. Written as DNA, the CDR3 is TGTGCCAGAGGGGTAAACAGGGGCTCCTACGAGCAGTACGTC. It specifies CARGVNRGSYEQYV.

This chain joins TRBV27 and TRBJ2-1, with D tentatively TRBD1 (6 bases). The CDR3 spans 14 residues. Trimming left V 6 bases short and J 9 bases short, with 18 bases between. Germline values: CDR1 MNHEY, CDR2 SMNVEV (reference sequence). In DNA, the CDR3 is TGTGCCAGCAGCCTATCAGGGGTTTGGGGTGAGCAGTTCTTC. Its translation: CASSLSGVWGEQFF.

The V gene is TRBV5-8, the J gene TRBJ1-5, with D perhaps matching TRBD1 (5 bases). V gave up 5 bases and J gave up 7 bases, with 19 bases separating them. CDR3 length: 15 amino acids. Germline-derived CDR1 and CDR2 are SGHTS and YDEGEE. The CDR3: CASSRAGGSRQPQHF. CDR3 DNA: TGTGCCAGCAGTAGGGCGGGGGGGTCGAGGCAGCCCCAGCATTTT. Together with reference TRBV5-8 and TRBJ1-5, the CDR3 gives the full variable domain: EAGVTQSPTHLIKTRGQQATLRCSPISGHTSVYWYQQALGLGLQFLLWYDEGEERNRGNFPPRFSGRQFPNYSSELNVNALELEDSALYLCASSRAGGSRQPQHFGDGTRLSIL.